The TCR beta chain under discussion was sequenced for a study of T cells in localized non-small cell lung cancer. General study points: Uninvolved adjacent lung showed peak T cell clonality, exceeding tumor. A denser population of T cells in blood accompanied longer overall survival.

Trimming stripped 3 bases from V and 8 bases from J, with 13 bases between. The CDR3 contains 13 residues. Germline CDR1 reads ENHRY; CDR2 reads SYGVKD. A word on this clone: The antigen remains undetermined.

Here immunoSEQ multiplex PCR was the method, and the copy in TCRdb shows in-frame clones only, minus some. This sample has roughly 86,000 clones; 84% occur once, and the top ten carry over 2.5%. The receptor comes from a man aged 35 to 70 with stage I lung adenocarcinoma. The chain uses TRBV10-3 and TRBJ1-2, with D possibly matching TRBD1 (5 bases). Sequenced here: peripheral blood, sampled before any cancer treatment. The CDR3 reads CAISEYDQGGYTF. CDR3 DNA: TGTGCCATCAGTGAATATGACCAGGGAGGCTACACCTTC.